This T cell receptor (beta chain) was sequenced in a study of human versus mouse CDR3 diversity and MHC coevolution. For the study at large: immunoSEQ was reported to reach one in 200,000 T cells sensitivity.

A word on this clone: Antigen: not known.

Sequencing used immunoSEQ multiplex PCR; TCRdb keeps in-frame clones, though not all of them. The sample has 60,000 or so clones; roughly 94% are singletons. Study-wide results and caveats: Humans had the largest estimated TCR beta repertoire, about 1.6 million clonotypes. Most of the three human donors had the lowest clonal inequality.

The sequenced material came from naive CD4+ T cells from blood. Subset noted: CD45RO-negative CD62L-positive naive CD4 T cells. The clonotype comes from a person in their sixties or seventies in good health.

The CDR3 here is CASSLVRGNTDTQYF. The CDR3, as DNA: TGCGCCAGCAGCTTGGTACGGGGGAACACAGATACGCAGTATTTT. The V call is TRBV5-1, the J call TRBJ2-3, with D possibly matching TRBD2 (6 bases). Trimming took 0 bases from V and 2 from J, leaving 10 bases between them. The CDR3 has 15 residues. The germline V gene encodes CDR1 SGHRS and CDR2 YFSETQ.